The present T cell receptor beta chain was sequenced within a study of cytomegalovirus exposure and HLA in healthy donors. The study's findings and limits: Earlier analysis found most TCR beta V segments productive about 87% or about 30% of the time. The authors later found HLA-associated TCR beta chains more clonally expanded than equally common others.

Use of 60 Vbeta and 13 Jbeta primers characterized the PCR. Profiled with immunoSEQ multiplex PCR; TCRdb holds only in-frame clones, not every one. The table has around 88,000 clones, over 75% seen once. The count of this clone is one. Antigen unknown. Sequenced: PBMCs. This receptor was taken from a middle-aged man in good health and CMV-seropositive.

The CDR3 here is CASSDGGQGSQPQHF. The CDR3 DNA sequence: TGTGCCAGCAGTGACGGGGGACAGGGGAGTCAGCCCCAGCATTTT. The V call is TRBV6-6, the J call TRBJ1-5; 10 bases line up with TRBD1. Germline trimming cut 5 bases from V and 6 bases from J; bases unmatched to any gene: 7. The CDR3 contains 15 residues. Germline V gene data show CDR1 as MNHNY and CDR2 as SVGAGI (reference sequence).